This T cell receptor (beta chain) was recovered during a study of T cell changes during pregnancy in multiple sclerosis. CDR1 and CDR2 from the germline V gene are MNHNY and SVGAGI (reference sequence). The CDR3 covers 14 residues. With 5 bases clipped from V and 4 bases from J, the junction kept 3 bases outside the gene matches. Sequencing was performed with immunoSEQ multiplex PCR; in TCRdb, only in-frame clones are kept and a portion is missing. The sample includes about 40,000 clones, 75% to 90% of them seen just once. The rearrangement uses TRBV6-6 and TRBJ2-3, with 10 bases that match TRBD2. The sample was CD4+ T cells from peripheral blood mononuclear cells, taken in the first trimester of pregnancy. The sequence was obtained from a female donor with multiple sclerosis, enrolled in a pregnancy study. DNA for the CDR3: TGTGCCAGCAGTAGCGGGAGGGCCGCAGATACGCAGTATTTT. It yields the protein CASSSGRAADTQYF.